The 20 T cell receptor beta chains below were found in one sample sequenced in a study of T cell responses to AZD1222 COVID-19 vaccine. Clones were read by immunoSEQ multiplex PCR, and TCRdb kept only the in-frame ones, dropping some. The sample lists around 130,000 clones, under 95% occurring once. This material consisted of peripheral blood, taken 28 days after the second dose of the MenACWY control vaccine. Source of these receptors: an adult who received the MenACWY meningococcal vaccine as a control.

The rearrangement uses TRBV12-5 and TRBJ2-3; 9 bases map to TRBD1. The CDR3 extends over 14 amino acids. With V trimmed by 6 bases and J by 5 bases, 6 bases remained unmatched. The germline CDR1 and CDR2 sequences are LGHNT and FRNRAP. The CDR3 DNA reads TGTGCTAGTGGAGTACAGGGGGCTGGAGATACGCAGTATTTT. Its protein is CASGVQGAGDTQYF.

The V gene is TRBV19, the J gene TRBJ2-1, with 14 bases identical to TRBD2. V dropped 6 bases and J dropped 2; count of bases not matched to a gene: 9. Germline CDR1 LNHDA, CDR2 SQIVND (reference sequence). The CDR3 loop spans 18 amino acids. CDR3 loop: CASRDGTSGGDPYNEQFF. The CDR3 region has the DNA TGTGCCAGTAGAGACGGGACTAGCGGGGGCGATCCCTACAATGAGCAGTTCTTC.

This sequence joins TRBV7-8 and TRBJ1-5, with 9 positions matching TRBD1. The germline CDR1 and CDR2 sequences are SGHVS and FQNEAQ. The CDR3 covers 18 residues. V was pared by 1 base and J by 4 bases, with 11 bases of the junction left unmatched. CDR3 sequence reads: CASSLELGGQGNNQPQHF. CDR3 DNA: TGTGCCAGCAGCTTAGAGTTAGGAGGACAGGGGAATAATCAGCCCCAGCATTTT. The whole variable domain, filled in from reference TRBV7-8 and TRBJ1-5, reads GAGVSQSPRYKVAKRGQDVALRCDPISGHVSLFWYQQALGQGPEFLTYFQNEAQLDKSGLPSDRFFAERPEGSVSTLKIQRTQQEDSAVYLCASSLELGGQGNNQPQHFGDGTRLSIL.

The count of this clone is one. The V and J genes are TRBV28 and TRBJ2-7; the match to TRBD2 covers 8 bases. Germline CDR1 MDHEN, CDR2 SYDVKM. The CDR3 spans 14 residues. The V and J ends lost 2 bases and 4 bases, in that order; junction bases with no gene match: 4. This chain's CDR3 is CASSLSGGPYEQYF. The CDR3 DNA follows: TGTGCCAGCAGTTTAAGCGGGGGTCCTTACGAGCAGTACTTC.

The chain is built from TRBV27 and TRBJ2-7, with D hard to call. V was shortened by 5 bases and J by 5 bases, with 13 bases between the two germline ends. Germline V CDR1 and CDR2: MNHEY, SMNVEV (reference sequence). The CDR3 loop spans 13 amino acids. This CDR3 reads CASSRAVDHEQYF. In DNA form, the CDR3 reads TGTGCCAGCAGTCGCGCAGTGGACCACGAGCAGTACTTC.

The J gene is TRBJ2-3, the V gene TRBV7-8, with 11 nucleotides matching TRBD1. J gave up 2 bases and V 3 bases, and 4 bases lay outside the gene matches. Germline CDR1 reads SGHVS; CDR2 reads FQNEAQ. The CDR3 loop spans 16 amino acids. CDR3 in amino acids: CASSFRDRGTTDTQYF. DNA of the CDR3: TGTGCCAGCAGCTTCCGGGACAGGGGGACCACAGATACGCAGTATTTT.

This clone was observed a few times. The chain carries TRBV3-1 (or the pseudogene TRBV3-2) and TRBJ2-1; the match to TRBD2 covers 16 bases. CDR3 size: 16 residues. Germline-derived CDR1 and CDR2 are LGHDT and YNNKEL (reference sequence). V dropped 4 bases and J dropped 7; count of bases not matched to a gene: 4. This CDR3 reads CASSPGLAGGKNEQFF. The CDR3 nucleotides are TGTGCCAGCAGCCCGGGACTAGCGGGAGGGAAGAATGAGCAGTTCTTC.

The chain combines TRBV29-1 with TRBJ2-7, with D maybe TRBD1 (5 bases). This CDR3 is 12 amino acids long. The germline gives CDR1 SQVTM, CDR2 ANQGSEA. V dropped 5 bases and J dropped 2 bases, with 10 bases sitting between them. The CDR3 region has the DNA TGCAGCGTTTCAGACAGTACCTACGAGCAGTACTTC. Its protein is CSVSDSTYEQYF.

The rearrangement uses TRBV3-1 (or the pseudogene TRBV3-2) and TRBJ1-1; the D is unclear. Trimming took 1 base from V and 7 from J, leaving 13 bases between them. The CDR3 loop spans 14 amino acids. Per the germline V gene, CDR1 is LGHDT and CDR2 is YNNKEL (reference sequence). This chain's CDR3 is CASSQGHGRGEAFF. DNA of the CDR3: TGTGCCAGCAGCCAAGGACACGGGCGAGGTGAAGCTTTCTTT.

V usage is TRBV18 and J usage is TRBJ2-7; D perhaps matches TRBD1 (5 bases). The germline CDR1 and CDR2 sequences are KGHSH and LQKENI. Between the trimmed V and J ends, which lost 5 bases and 2 bases, there was a span of 13 bases. This CDR3 is built from 14 residues. The CDR3 is CASSSRTHTYEQYF. CDR3 DNA sequence: TGTGCCAGCTCATCAAGGACACATACCTACGAGCAGTACTTC.

The CDR3 coding sequence is TGCGCCAGCAGCTTGCGAGGGGCTCTGAACGAGCAGTACTTC. Translated: CASSLRGALNEQYF. This chain uses TRBV5-1 with TRBJ2-7; D may be TRBD1 or TRBD2 (5 bases each). With 1 base removed from V and 5 bases from J, the gap between germline ends came to 13 bases. There are 14 residues in the CDR3. The germline V gene has CDR1 SGHRS and CDR2 YFSETQ. Drawing the rest from reference TRBV5-1 and TRBJ2-7, the complete variable domain is KAGVTQTPRYLIKTRGQQVTLSCSPISGHRSVSWYQQTPGQGLQFLFEYFSETQRNKGNFPGRFSGRQFSNSRSEMNVSTLELGDSALYLCASSLRGALNEQYFGPGTRLTVT.

This chain uses TRBV3-1 (or the pseudogene TRBV3-2) with TRBJ2-2; 11 positions agree with TRBD1. Per the germline V gene, CDR1 is LGHDT and CDR2 is YNNKEL (reference sequence). The trim removed 2 bases at V and 4 bases at J, leaving 9 bases unmatched. The CDR3 contains 18 residues. CDR3 sequence (DNA): TGTGCCAGCAGCCAATTCGGCCTAGGGACAGGGGGCACCGGGGAGCTGTTTTTT. Protein: CASSQFGLGTGGTGELFF.

V usage is TRBV7-9 and J usage is TRBJ2-2; maybe TRBD2 (6 bases). Trimming shortened V by 1 base and J by 0 bases, and 9 bases separated the two germline ends. This CDR3 has 16 amino acids. Germline CDR1 is SEHNR and CDR2 is FQNEAQ (reference sequence). CDR3 DNA: TGTGCCAGCAGCTTAGGTAGCGGACCGAACACCGGGGAGCTGTTTTTT. Translating gives CASSLGSGPNTGELFF.

Only a few counts were recorded for this clone. V usage is TRBV6-5 and J usage is TRBJ2-2, with 13 bases fitting TRBD2. Trimming removed 7 bases from V and 5 bases from J; junction bases left unmatched: 4. This CDR3 is 15 amino acids long. Germline V gene data show CDR1 as MNHEY and CDR2 as SVGAGI. The CDR3 reads CASTLGLAGTGELFF. The CDR3 coding sequence is TGTGCCAGCACCTTGGGACTAGCGGGAACCGGGGAGCTGTTTTTT.

This sequence joins TRBV7-9 and TRBJ1-1; no firm D call. The CDR3 is 13 amino acids. V was cut by 3 bases and J by 3 bases, with 8 bases left in between. Looked up from germline, CDR1 is SEHNR and CDR2 is FQNEAQ (reference sequence). CDR3 loop: CASSLHGDTEAFF. The CDR3 coding sequence is TGTGCCAGCAGCTTGCACGGGGACACTGAAGCTTTCTTT. The complete variable domain, with remaining parts taken from reference TRBV7-9 and TRBJ1-1, reads DTGVSQNPRHKITKRGQNVTFRCDPISEHNRLYWYRQTLGQGPEFLTYFQNEAQLEKSRLLSDRFSAERPKGSFSTLEIQRTEQGDSAMYLCASSLHGDTEAFFGQGTRLTVV.

This clone was detected a few times. This chain uses TRBV29-1 with TRBJ1-5, with D maybe TRBD1 (6 bases). Germline CDR1 SQVTM, CDR2 ANQGSEA. V shed 5 bases and J shed 5 bases, with 10 bases lying between them. The CDR3 contains 12 residues. The CDR3 coding sequence is TGCAGCGTTCGGGACACAGATCAGCCCCAGCATTTT. It yields the protein CSVRDTDQPQHF.

This sequence joins TRBV4-3 and TRBJ1-4; D remains ambiguous. This CDR3 region has 15 residues. Deletions cut 1 base from V and 3 bases from J, with 9 bases between. Germline loops: CDR1 LGHNA, CDR2 YSLEER. This CDR3 is CASSQVRQSNEKLFF. CDR3 nucleotide sequence: TGCGCCAGCAGCCAAGTTAGGCAGTCTAATGAAAAACTGTTTTTT.

The J gene is TRBJ2-7, the V gene TRBV28; D is possibly TRBD1 or TRBD2 (5 bases each). Germline V gene sequence: CDR1 MDHEN, CDR2 SYDVKM. Trimming left V 2 bases short and J 0 bases short, with 8 bases between. The CDR3 sequence is 14 residues long. The DNA for the CDR3 is TGTGCCAGCAGTTTACCAGGGAGCTCCTACGAGCAGTACTTC. Encoded protein: CASSLPGSSYEQYF.

The chain joins TRBV19 to TRBJ1-4; D call uncertain. Germline values: CDR1 LNHDA, CDR2 SQIVND (reference sequence). Trimming stripped 7 bases from V and 0 bases from J, with 6 bases between. The CDR3 length is 13 residues. CDR3 nucleotide sequence: TGTGCCAGTACCCAGGCAACTAATGAAAAACTGTTTTTT. Residues: CASTQATNEKLFF.

V is TRBV27 and J is TRBJ1-5; D may be TRBD1 (5 bases). Trimming removed 6 bases from V and 5 bases from J, with 14 bases in between. This CDR3 has 14 residues. The germline V gene has CDR1 MNHEY and CDR2 SMNVEV (reference sequence). The CDR3 loop is CASRQGPSYQPQHF. The CDR3 DNA sequence: TGTGCCAGCAGGCAGGGCCCGTCCTATCAGCCCCAGCATTTT.